Below are 32 T cell receptor beta chains sequenced from a single sample in a study of regulatory T cells in long-lasting Graves disease. Relying on iRepertoire HTBI primers and Arm-PCR of CDR3 regions, the team built TCR beta libraries. TCRdb reprocessed the multiplex PCR reads via MiXCR and lists one record per CDR3 protein. The sample includes approximately 400,000 distinct CDR3 sequences, more than 12% of them seen just once. Noted time point: newly diagnosed GD, antithyroid drugs for less than 3 months. RNA extracted from PBMCs served as the sequencing template. The same specimen was also included in a second study, on T cells in Graves' hyperthyroidism and ophthalmopathy.

This specimen was peripheral blood mononuclear cells (PBMCs), taken at new diagnosis, from a patient treated with antithyroid drugs. All receptors come from a woman between 25 and 40 years old with Graves disease.

This clonotype was counted many times. The genes are TRBV20-1 and TRBJ2-7; D tentatively reads TRBD1 or TRBD2 (5 bases each). The CDR3 covers 13 residues. Germline-derived CDR1 and CDR2 are DFQATT and SNEGSKA (reference sequence). V was trimmed by 6 bases and J by 4 bases, leaving 16 bases between them. CDR3: CSARSGAAYEQYF. Written as DNA, the CDR3 is TGCAGTGCCAGATCCGGGGCAGCATACGAGCAGTACTTC.

Worth noting for this clonotype: The conserved final phenylalanine or tryptophan is absent from the CDR3, which likely points to a read error. V and J are TRBV12-3 or TRBV12-4 and TRBJ2-2; D gene uncertain. V lost 8 bases to trimming and J lost 3 bases, with 4 bases between them. This CDR3 is 11 amino acids long. CDR3 sequence (DNA): TGTGCCAGCCTATACACCGGGGAGCTGTTTGTT. This gives the protein CASLYTGELFV.

The chain links TRBV7-3 to TRBJ2-5; TRBD1 is a possible D gene (6 bases). CDR1 SGHTA and CDR2 FQGTGA come from the germline V gene. The CDR3 is 13 residues long. Between the trimmed V and J ends, which lost 5 bases and 1 base, there was a span of 8 bases. CDR3 loop: CASSKGVQETQYF. CDR3 nucleotide sequence: TGTGCCAGCAGCAAGGGGGTCCAAGAGACCCAGTACTTC.

The chain employs TRBV6-1 and TRBJ2-2; D ambiguous. Germline V CDR1 and CDR2: MNHNS, SASEGT. The V end was cut by 5 bases, the J end by 0 bases, with 7 bases between. This CDR3 is 14 amino acids long. CDR3 region: CASSILANTGELFF. The CDR3 coding sequence is TGTGCCAGCAGTATCCTGGCGAACACCGGGGAGCTGTTTTTT.

This clonotype was recorded many times. The CDR3 nucleotides read TGCAGTGCTAGTGTACTAGCGGGAGACCCAGATACGCAGTATTTT. Protein: CSASVLAGDPDTQYF. The chain recombines TRBV20-1 with TRBJ2-3; 11 bases align to TRBD2. The CDR3 length is 15 residues. Germline trimming cut 3 bases from V and 4 bases from J; bases unmatched to any gene: 6. Per germline, CDR1 DFQATT and CDR2 SNEGSKA (reference sequence).

This clonotype occurred many times. CDR3 nucleotide sequence: TGTGCCAGCAGTGCCTACGGGACATACGGCTACACCTTC. Translated, it gives CASSAYGTYGYTF. The V and J genes are TRBV27 and TRBJ1-2; TRBD1 might be the D (6 bases). V lost 5 bases to trimming and J lost 8 bases, with 15 bases between them. The CDR3 is 13 amino acids. Germline CDR1 MNHEY, CDR2 SMNVEV (reference sequence).

This clonotype has only one observation. V usage is TRBV15 and J usage is TRBJ2-1; D is perhaps TRBD1 (5 bases). In germline, CDR1 is LNHNV, CDR2 YYDKDF (reference sequence). Trimming removed 1 base at V and 10 bases at J, with 17 bases between. The CDR3 runs to 15 residues. This chain's CDR3 is CATSRVARAGGEQFF. CDR3 sequence (DNA): TGTGCCACCAGCAGAGTAGCCAGGGCAGGTGGCGAGCAGTTCTTC.

This chain uses TRBV5-1 with TRBJ2-2; TRBD2 matches at 7 bases. Germline V gene sequence: CDR1 SGHRS, CDR2 YFSETQ. The trim removed 0 bases at V and 6 bases at J, leaving 5 bases unmatched. The CDR3 contains 15 residues. CDR3 protein: CASSLEVAGPGELFF. CDR3 DNA: TGCGCCAGCAGCTTGGAGGTAGCGGGTCCCGGGGAGCTGTTTTTT.

This clonotype showed up many times. This chain joins TRBV12-3 or TRBV12-4 and TRBJ1-2; no firm D call. V lost 4 bases and J 7 bases, leaving 7 bases between the germline ends. This CDR3 spans 11 amino acids. The chain's CDR3 is CASSSTFGYTF. CDR3 nucleotide sequence: TGTGCCAGCAGTTCCACATTTGGCTACACCTTC.

This clonotype was detected ten times or more. The V call is TRBV20-1, the J call TRBJ2-1, with D tentatively TRBD2 (6 bases). V was shortened by 7 bases and J by 5 bases, with 12 bases between the two germline ends. Germline CDR1 and CDR2: DFQATT and SNEGSKA (reference sequence). This CDR3 spans 12 amino acids. The CDR3 DNA reads as TGCAGTGTAGGGCGGGGACACAATGAGCAGTTCTTC. Its translation: CSVGRGHNEQFF.

This clonotype came up many times. V usage is TRBV3-1 and J usage is TRBJ2-7, with D possibly TRBD1 on 6 matching bases. The CDR3 length is 15 residues. The germline CDR1 and CDR2 sequences are LGHDT and YNNKEL (reference sequence). V dropped 6 bases and J dropped 0 bases, with 15 bases sitting between them. CDR3 nucleotide sequence: TGTGCCAGCAGGCCCGGACAGACGAGCTCCTACGAGCAGTACTTC. Protein product: CASRPGQTSSYEQYF.

This clonotype was observed a few times. This rearrangement joins TRBV10-1 to TRBJ1-2; no definite D call. The CDR3 consists of 13 residues. Germline V gene lookup returns CDR1 WNHNN and CDR2 SYGVQD (reference sequence). The V end lost 0 bases, the J end lost 13 bases, and 15 bases lay between the germline ends. Written as DNA, the CDR3 is TGCGCCAGCAGTGAGTCGGGAGCCACCAGGTTCACCTTC. It translates to CASSESGATRFTF.

This clonotype was found a few times. The chain uses TRBV9 and TRBJ2-1; 11 bases are a match to TRBD1. Trimming removed 3 bases from V and 3 bases from J; junction bases left unmatched: 5. The CDR3 is 16 amino acids. Germline V gene data show CDR1 as SGDLS and CDR2 as YYNGEE. CDR3 loop: CASSGRTGGLYNEQFF. Written as DNA, the CDR3 is TGTGCCAGCAGCGGGAGGACAGGGGGCCTCTACAATGAGCAGTTCTTC. Drawing the rest from reference TRBV9 and TRBJ2-1, the complete variable domain is DSGVTQTPKHLITATGQRVTLRCSPRSGDLSVYWYQQSLDQGLQFLIQYYNGEERAKGNILERFSAQQFPDLHSELNLSSLELGDSALYFCASSGRTGGLYNEQFFGPGTRLTVL.

This rearrangement joins TRBV25-1 to TRBJ2-7; 7 bases are shared with TRBD1. Germline CDR1 MGHDK, CDR2 SYGVNS. The CDR3 totals 14 residues. J gave up 4 bases and V 6 bases, and 9 bases lay outside the gene matches. The CDR3 region is CASSVDRPSYEQYF. The CDR3 DNA reads as TGTGCCAGCAGCGTGGACAGGCCTTCATACGAGCAGTACTTC.

Of note for this clonotype: A read error may be the cause here, since a much bigger clone is one base away. In nucleotides, the CDR3 is TGTGCCAGCAGCTTGGGACTAGCGGGAGGCGCCTACAATGAGCAGTACTTC. Translating it yields CASSLGLAGGAYNEQYF. The chain links TRBV5-5 to TRBJ2-7, with 13 bases identical to TRBD2. CDR1 and CDR2 (germline): SGHKS, YYEKEE (reference sequence). With 0 bases clipped from V and 7 bases from J, the junction kept 10 bases outside the gene matches. The CDR3 consists of 17 residues.

This clonotype was seen more than once but under ten times. A read error may be the cause here, since a much bigger clone is one base away. The chain employs TRBV2 and TRBJ2-7; D uncertain. Germline V gives CDR1 SNHLY, CDR2 FYNNEI. The length of the CDR3 is 14 residues. V was shortened by 7 bases and J by 3 bases, with 16 bases between the two germline ends. The DNA of the CDR3 is TGTGCCAGCAAAATTGACCGACCGGGCTACGAGCAGTACTTC. This encodes CASKIDRPGYEQYF. The entire variable domain, with the rest obtained from reference TRBV2 and TRBJ2-7, is as follows: EPEVTQTPSHQVTQMGQEVILRCVPISNHLYFYWYRQILGQKVEFLVSFYNNEISEKSEIFDDQFSVERPDGSNFTLKIRSTKLEDSAMYFCASKIDRPGYEQYFGPGTRLTVT.

This clonotype was observed many times. The chain couples TRBV20-1 to TRBJ2-7; D perhaps matches TRBD2 (6 bases). The germline CDR1 and CDR2 sequences are DFQATT and SNEGSKA (reference sequence). The CDR3 loop spans 13 amino acids. Trimming took 2 bases from V and 7 from J, leaving 15 bases between them. The CDR3 coding sequence is TGCAGTGCTAGACCGAAGGGACTCGGAGAGCAGTACTTC. This sequence encodes CSARPKGLGEQYF.

This clonotype was counted at least ten times. This chain links TRBV12-3 or TRBV12-4 with TRBJ2-7; 11 nucleotides agree with TRBD2. V lost 7 bases and J lost 2; bases outside the gene matches: 4. This CDR3 is 14 amino acids long. The CDR3 loop reads CASTPSGRPYEQYF. CDR3 DNA: TGTGCCAGCACTCCTAGCGGGAGGCCCTACGAGCAGTACTTC.

This clonotype appeared many times. The chain recombines TRBV11-3 with TRBJ2-1; 14 bases are shared with TRBD2. The CDR3 runs to 24 residues. Losses at the gene ends were 0 bases for V and 6 bases for J; bases not matched to a gene: 25. Germline CDR1 SGHNT, CDR2 YENEEA. In DNA, the CDR3 is TGTGCCAGCAGCTTAGAAGGTCGGCGACTAGCGGGAGGGCCTCATGACCCGAGTCTCAATGAGCAGTTCTTC. It yields the protein CASSLEGRRLAGGPHDPSLNEQFF.

At least ten counts were recorded for this clonotype. J is TRBJ2-2 and V is TRBV10-3; D may be TRBD1 or TRBD2 (5 bases each). This CDR3 comprises 13 residues. V was trimmed by 11 bases and J by 3 bases, leaving 13 bases between them. Germline CDR1 ENHRY, CDR2 SYGVKD. In DNA, the CDR3 is TGTGCCGGCAGAGGGACCGACACCGGGGAGCTGTTTTTT. Amino acids: CAGRGTDTGELFF.

This clonotype has a handful of counts. The J gene is TRBJ2-7, the V gene TRBV6-1; 7 positions match TRBD1. J was trimmed by 0 bases and V by 6 bases; bases with no gene match: 14. Germline V gene data show CDR1 as MNHNS and CDR2 as SASEGT. CDR3 length: 17 amino acids. CDR3 loop: CASSPWGQTSISYEQYF. The CDR3 DNA reads TGTGCCAGCAGCCCCTGGGGACAGACGTCGATCTCCTACGAGCAGTACTTC.

The rearrangement links TRBV19 to TRBJ1-5; tentatively, D is TRBD1 (5 bases). V lost 8 bases and J 7 bases, leaving 15 bases between the germline ends. This CDR3 is 13 amino acids long. The germline CDR1 and CDR2 sequences are LNHDA and SQIVND (reference sequence). Written as DNA, the CDR3 is TGTGCCAGTGGGCATAAAGGGGAACAGCCCCAGCATTTT. It specifies CASGHKGEQPQHF.

For this clonotype: A much larger clone lies one base from this, so it may be a read error. V is TRBV28 and J is TRBJ2-7, with a tentative D call TRBD2 (5 bases). CDR3 size: 15 residues. CDR1 and CDR2 (germline): MDHEN, SYDVKM. The chain's CDR3 is CASSYRSDSSYEQHF. The CDR3 coding sequence is TGTGCCAGCAGCTATCGATCGGACTCCTCCTACGAGCAGCACTTC. The full variable domain, completed using reference TRBV28 and TRBJ2-7, is DVKVTQSSRYLVKRTGEKVFLECVQDMDHENMFWYRQDPGLGLRLIYFSYDVKMKEKGDIPEGYSVSREKKERFSLILESASTNQTSMYLCASSYRSDSSYEQHFGPGTRLTVT.

This clonotype was seen many times. V usage is TRBV6-1 and J usage is TRBJ2-2, with 10 bases identical to TRBD2. Germline trimming cut 3 bases from V and 0 bases from J; bases unmatched to any gene: 1. Germline V gives CDR1 MNHNS, CDR2 SASEGT. CDR3 length equals 16 residues. The CDR3 coding sequence is TGTGCCAGCAGTGAGGGACTAGCGCCGAACACCGGGGAGCTGTTTTTT. Encoded protein: CASSEGLAPNTGELFF.

This clonotype was counted only a few times. This chain joins TRBV6-1 and TRBJ2-6, with D possibly TRBD1 on 5 matching bases. V was trimmed by 4 bases and J by 1 base, leaving 8 bases between them. Germline V lookup: CDR1 MNHNS, CDR2 SASEGT. This CDR3 comprises 15 residues. DNA of the CDR3: TGTGCCAGCAGTGCAAGGGGTTCTGGGGCCAACGTCCTGACTTTC. It translates to CASSARGSGANVLTF.

This clonotype was picked up many times. J is TRBJ2-3 and V is TRBV12-3 or TRBV12-4; tentative D call: TRBD2 (5 bases). V lost 6 bases and J 2 bases, leaving 15 bases between the germline ends. The CDR3 extends over 15 amino acids. The CDR3 sequence is CASSPRDLATDTQYF. CDR3 nucleotide sequence: TGTGCCAGCAGCCCTCGGGATTTGGCCACAGATACGCAGTATTTT.

In this sample, this clonotype turned up many times. The chain employs TRBV6-1 and TRBJ2-2, with D possibly being TRBD1 (6 bases). Trimming shortened V by 5 bases and J by 6 bases, and 10 bases separated the two germline ends. CDR1 and CDR2 (germline): MNHNS, SASEGT. The CDR3 length is 13 residues. The CDR3 loop is CASSPRGSGELFF. DNA for the CDR3: TGTGCCAGCAGTCCGAGGGGGTCCGGGGAGCTGTTTTTT.

This clonotype was counted many times. The chain employs TRBV20-1 and TRBJ2-7, with D perhaps matching TRBD2 (6 bases). The CDR3 contains 15 residues. Germline CDR1 reads DFQATT; CDR2 reads SNEGSKA (reference sequence). V lost 4 bases and J 1 base, leaving 17 bases between the germline ends. Here the CDR3 reads CSAKQPGRESYEQYF. Here the CDR3 DNA reads TGCAGTGCTAAACAGCCGGGACGGGAGTCCTACGAGCAGTACTTC.

This clonotype was seen ten or more times. J is TRBJ2-7 and V is TRBV27, with D maybe TRBD1 (6 bases). The germline V gene encodes CDR1 MNHEY and CDR2 SMNVEV (reference sequence). V shed 4 bases and J shed 1 base, with 14 bases lying between them. CDR3 length equals 15 residues. The CDR3 is CASSSWVRGSYEQYF. DNA for the CDR3: TGTGCCAGCAGTTCTTGGGTCAGGGGATCCTACGAGCAGTACTTC.

This clonotype was seen many times. This chain joins TRBV20-1 and TRBJ2-1, with D possibly being TRBD1 (5 bases). V dropped 7 bases and J dropped 0 bases, with 13 bases sitting between them. In germline, CDR1 is DFQATT, CDR2 SNEGSKA (reference sequence). The CDR3 covers 14 residues. The chain's CDR3 is CSDSTGLSYNEQFF. CDR3 nucleotides: TGCAGTGACTCCACAGGTCTCTCCTACAATGAGCAGTTCTTC.

This clonotype showed up just a few times. The chain joins TRBV7-9 to TRBJ2-3; D ambiguous. Trimming removed 6 bases from V and 1 base from J, with 11 bases in between. Germline V gene lookup returns CDR1 SEHNR and CDR2 FQNEAQ (reference sequence). This CDR3 region has 14 residues. This CDR3 is CASSQIGGTDTQYF. The CDR3 DNA is TGTGCCAGCAGTCAGATCGGAGGCACAGATACGCAGTATTTT.

This clonotype was counted only a few times. V usage is TRBV20-1 and J usage is TRBJ1-1; weak D call: TRBD1 (6 bases). This CDR3 has 13 amino acids. CDR1 and CDR2 from the germline V gene are DFQATT and SNEGSKA (reference sequence). With 6 bases removed from V and 3 bases from J, the gap between germline ends came to 14 bases. CDR3 bases: TGCAGTGCAGGGGGGTTGGGGGACACTGAAGCTTTCTTT. This encodes CSAGGLGDTEAFF.